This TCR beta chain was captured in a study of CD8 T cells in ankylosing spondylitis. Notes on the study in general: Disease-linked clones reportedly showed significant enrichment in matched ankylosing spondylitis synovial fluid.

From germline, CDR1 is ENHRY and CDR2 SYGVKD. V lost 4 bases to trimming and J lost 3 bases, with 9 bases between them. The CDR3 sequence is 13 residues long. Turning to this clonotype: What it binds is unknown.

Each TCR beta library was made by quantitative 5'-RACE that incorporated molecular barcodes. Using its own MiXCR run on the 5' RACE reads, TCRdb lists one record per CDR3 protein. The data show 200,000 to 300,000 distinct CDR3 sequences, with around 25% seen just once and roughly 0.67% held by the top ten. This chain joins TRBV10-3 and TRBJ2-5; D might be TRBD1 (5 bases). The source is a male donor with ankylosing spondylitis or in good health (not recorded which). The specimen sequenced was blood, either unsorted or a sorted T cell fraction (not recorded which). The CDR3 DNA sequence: TGTGCCATCAGTGGGCAGGGCGAAGAGACCCAGTACTTC. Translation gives CAISGQGEETQYF.